What follows are 17 T cell receptor beta chains derived from one specimen sequenced in a study of human T cells and chemical hapten exposure. TCRdb recomputed calls from the RACE reads with MiXCR, one row per CDR3 protein. The sample includes roughly 120,000 distinct CDR3 sequences, approximately 9.1% of them seen just once. The time point denotes: healthy volunteer bleed at 2 weeks. Unfractionated whole blood was the source from which total RNA was extracted. The material sequenced was whole blood. The receptors come from a male donor in good health. Some clones in this sample may be carry-over from other donors' samples.

This chain links TRBV6-6 with TRBJ1-5, with D maybe TRBD1 (5 bases). V was cut by 7 bases and J by 5 bases, with 9 bases left in between. This CDR3 has 12 residues. Germline V gene data show CDR1 as MNHNY and CDR2 as SVGAGI (reference sequence). As DNA, the CDR3 is TGTGCCAGCAAATTAGGGGATCAGCCCCAGCATTTT. Translated, it gives CASKLGDQPQHF.

This clonotype was seen repeatedly, ten times or more. The rearrangement links TRBV25-1 to TRBJ2-1; 16 nucleotides align to TRBD2. This CDR3 has 19 amino acids. Unmatched junction bases numbered 18, after V lost 10 bases and J lost 6 bases. Per the germline V gene, CDR1 is MGHDK and CDR2 is SYGVNS. The CDR3 spells CATNKPGLAGGPPTNEQFF. CDR3 nucleotides: TGTGCCACCAACAAACCGGGACTAGCGGGAGGGCCTCCTACCAATGAGCAGTTCTTC.

The chain joins TRBV5-1 to TRBJ1-1, with a tentative D call TRBD1 (5 bases). V was cut by 1 base and J by 1 base, with 11 bases left in between. CDR3 length equals 15 residues. Per the germline V gene, CDR1 is SGHRS and CDR2 is YFSETQ. Here the CDR3 DNA reads TGCGCCAGCAGCTTGCAGGGCGGGGGGAACACTGAAGCTTTCTTT. Amino acid sequence: CASSLQGGGNTEAFF.

The chain recombines TRBV7-9 with TRBJ1-2; possible D gene TRBD1, 6 bases. Trimming removed 1 base at V and 8 bases at J, with 11 bases between. Germline V gene sequence: CDR1 SEHNR, CDR2 FQNEAQ (reference sequence). The CDR3 totals 13 residues. The CDR3 here is CASSLGRTEGYTF. As DNA, the CDR3 is TGTGCCAGCAGCTTAGGGCGGACAGAAGGCTACACCTTC.

This clonotype appeared many times. The J gene is TRBJ2-3, the V gene TRBV27; 10 positions agree with TRBD2. Germline V lookup: CDR1 MNHEY, CDR2 SMNVEV (reference sequence). Trimming took 6 bases from V and 3 from J; bases not matched to a gene: 9. The CDR3 has 16 amino acids. The chain's CDR3 is CASSSSLAGSTDTQYF. For the CDR3, the DNA is TGTGCCAGCAGCTCTTCACTAGCGGGAAGTACAGATACGCAGTATTTT.

Only a few counts were recorded for this clonotype. The rearrangement links TRBV5-5 to TRBJ1-5, with 7 bases matching TRBD1. With V trimmed by 3 bases and J by 3 bases, 9 bases remained unmatched. This CDR3 comprises 16 residues. Germline V gene data show CDR1 as SGHKS and CDR2 as YYEKEE (reference sequence). CDR3 residues: CASSWGQLRNNQPQHF. CDR3 nucleotide sequence: TGTGCCAGCAGCTGGGGACAGCTCCGTAACAATCAGCCCCAGCATTTT.

This clonotype was observed a few times. The gene calls are TRBV5-1 and TRBJ2-1, with TRBD2 matching 10 bases. Germline assignment: CDR1 SGHRS and CDR2 YFSETQ. J lost 6 bases, V lost 0 bases, and 9 bases had no gene match. The length of the CDR3 is 17 residues. The CDR3 reads CASSLDEREGYSNEQFF. The CDR3 DNA reads as TGCGCCAGCAGCTTGGACGAGCGGGAGGGCTATAGCAATGAGCAGTTCTTC.

This chain connects TRBV27 to TRBJ2-7, with 14 nucleotides matching TRBD2. The germline V gene encodes CDR1 MNHEY and CDR2 SMNVEV (reference sequence). The V and J ends lost 6 bases and 3 bases, in that order; junction bases with no gene match: 7. This CDR3 contains 16 residues. The chain's CDR3 is CASSQGLAGVVYEQYF. CDR3 coding DNA: TGTGCCAGCAGCCAGGGACTAGCGGGAGTAGTCTACGAGCAGTACTTC.

The table lists this clonotype with many counts. The rearrangement links TRBV11-2 to TRBJ2-7; D ambiguous. Germline values: CDR1 SGHAT, CDR2 FQNNGV. V was trimmed by 0 bases and J by 3 bases, leaving 12 bases between them. This CDR3 contains 15 residues. The CDR3 DNA reads TGTGCCAGCAGCTTAGAACGACGGTTAGGCTACGAGCAGTACTTC. Amino acid sequence: CASSLERRLGYEQYF.

This clonotype was counted only a few times. CDR3 sequence: CASSEPGGSEGYTF. DNA of the CDR3: TGTGCCAGCAGTGAGCCAGGGGGATCGGAAGGCTACACCTTC. The chain has TRBV27 and TRBJ1-2, with 7 bases lining up with TRBD1. In germline, CDR1 is MNHEY, CDR2 SMNVEV (reference sequence). Trimming removed 5 bases from V and 8 bases from J; junction bases left unmatched: 11. CDR3 length: 14 amino acids.

This clonotype was counted between two and nine times. The chain has TRBV27 and TRBJ1-6; TRBD1 might be the D (5 bases). CDR1 and CDR2 from the germline V gene are MNHEY and SMNVEV (reference sequence). Trimming removed 3 bases at V and 2 bases at J, with 11 bases between. The CDR3 has 16 amino acids. CDR3 sequence reads: CASSLEGPTYNSPLHF. The CDR3 DNA follows: TGTGCCAGCAGTTTGGAGGGACCGACCTATAATTCACCCCTCCACTTT.

The chain joins TRBV6-1 to TRBJ2-7; D may be TRBD1 (5 bases). Germline V gene lookup returns CDR1 MNHNS and CDR2 SASEGT. The CDR3 loop spans 16 amino acids. V lost 7 bases, J lost 0 bases, and 19 bases lay in between. As DNA, the CDR3 is TGTGCCAGCACCGAACCGACAGCCAAGGGCTCCTACGAGCAGTACTTC. Protein: CASTEPTAKGSYEQYF.

This clonotype was seen only a few times. The chain links TRBV7-9 to TRBJ1-1, with D uncertain. Looked up from germline, CDR1 is SEHNR and CDR2 is FQNEAQ (reference sequence). The CDR3 has 12 residues. Between the trimmed V and J ends, which lost 1 base and 4 bases, there was a span of 4 bases. DNA of the CDR3: TGTGCCAGCAGCTTAGAGATCACTGAAGCTTTCTTT. It yields the protein CASSLEITEAFF.

The rearrangement uses TRBV14 and TRBJ1-1; 7 positions agree with TRBD1. This CDR3 is 14 amino acids long. Germline assignment: CDR1 SGHDN and CDR2 FVKESK. J gave up 1 base and V 3 bases, and 2 bases lay outside the gene matches. Here the CDR3 DNA reads TGTGCCAGCAGCCAGAACAGGGGGAACACTGAAGCTTTCTTT. Protein product: CASSQNRGNTEAFF.

This clonotype was found a few times. The chain links TRBV14 to TRBJ2-1, with D possibly TRBD1 on 5 matching bases. V lost 0 bases and J 4 bases, leaving 13 bases between the germline ends. The CDR3 loop spans 16 amino acids. From germline, CDR1 is SGHDN and CDR2 FVKESK. The CDR3 DNA reads as TGTGCCAGCAGCCAAGATCAAGCCGACAGTTACAATGAGCAGTTCTTC. Encoded protein: CASSQDQADSYNEQFF.

The chain links TRBV20-1 to TRBJ1-1, with D possibly matching TRBD1 (5 bases). V lost 4 bases to trimming and J lost 0 bases, with 15 bases between them. Per germline, CDR1 DFQATT and CDR2 SNEGSKA (reference sequence). CDR3 length equals 15 residues. The CDR3 reads CSATGQQGLNTEAFF. CDR3 nucleotides: TGCAGTGCTACCGGACAACAAGGTTTGAACACTGAAGCTTTCTTT.

This clonotype was found many times. The chain is built from TRBV18 and TRBJ1-3; D gene uncertain. Deletions cut 2 bases from V and 0 bases from J, with 8 bases between. Germline V gene sequence: CDR1 KGHSH, CDR2 LQKENI. The CDR3 sequence is 15 residues long. CDR3 sequence (DNA): TGTGCCAGCTCACCAACAGAAAGCTCTGGAAACACCATATATTTT. Amino acids: CASSPTESSGNTIYF.